Shown below are 16 T cell receptor beta chains from a single sample sequenced in a study of beta chain features in type 1 diabetes (dated by TCRdb to the late 2010s). Receptor libraries were prepared by the immunoSEQ multiplex PCR assay. The High Capacity cDNA Reverse Transcription Kit was used to reverse transcribe all of the isolated RNA, meaning that expressed TCRB transcripts were what got sequenced. This immuneACCESS table, as held by TCRdb, lists in-frame sequences with V and J called but not all clones. Of the missing ones, under half trace to an unresolved V gene in checked studies; the others have no known cause. The sample contains roughly 330,000 clones, 9.5% to 11% of them found a single time. The ten top clones hold about 0.015% of the sample. Specimen: naive CD4+ T cells from blood. The cell subset or site label on this specimen signifies: true naive CD4+ T cells. The receptors originated from a woman in her 30s in good health.

A few counts support this clone. The chain couples TRBV2 to TRBJ1-5; tentative D call: TRBD1 (5 bases). The CDR3 spans 16 residues. CDR1 is SNHLY and CDR2 is FYNNEI in the germline V gene. V lost 1 base, J lost 8 bases, and 18 bases lay in between. CDR3 in DNA: TGTGCCAGCAGTGAAGGGGGCAGGGCTGGCGGGAAGCCCCAGCATTTT. The encoded protein is CASSEGGRAGGKPQHF.

The chain uses TRBV7-2 and TRBJ2-7; 12 bases line up with TRBD2. V trimming: 6 bases; J trimming: 4 bases; junction bases outside the gene matches: 7. This CDR3 contains 15 residues. CDR1 SGHTA and CDR2 FQGNSA come from the germline V gene. The CDR3 nucleotides are TGTGCCAGCAGTTCGCGTACTAGCGGGGGGTACGAGCAGTACTTC. It codes for CASSSRTSGGYEQYF.

This clone was counted a few times. The CDR3 protein is CASSKDYQFNEQFF. CDR3 coding DNA: TGTGCCAGCAGTAAAGACTACCAATTCAATGAGCAGTTCTTC. The V and J genes are TRBV2 and TRBJ2-1; tentatively, D is TRBD2 (5 bases). There are 14 residues in the CDR3. V was cut by 5 bases and J by 6 bases, with 14 bases left in between. Germline-derived CDR1 and CDR2 are SNHLY and FYNNEI.

This clone was seen a few times. J is TRBJ1-1 and V is TRBV30; 9 bases map to TRBD1. Germline CDR1 is GTSNPN and CDR2 is SVGIG (reference sequence). The V and J ends lost 1 base and 7 bases, in that order; junction bases with no gene match: 10. The CDR3 is 15 residues long. CDR3: CAWSGRTGAAYEAFF. CDR3 coding DNA: TGTGCCTGGAGTGGAAGGACAGGGGCCGCGTATGAAGCTTTCTTT.

Only a few counts were recorded for this clone. The CDR3 sequence: CASSLPGKRVQFF. The CDR3 nucleotides read TGTGCCAGCAGCCTCCCAGGGAAGCGGGTGCAGTTCTTC. This sequence joins TRBV9 and TRBJ2-1; tentative D call: TRBD2 (6 bases). V lost 4 bases and J lost 12, with 17 bases in between. The CDR3 loop spans 13 amino acids. The germline gives CDR1 SGDLS, CDR2 YYNGEE.

The genes are TRBV25-1 and TRBJ1-2, with D possibly being TRBD1 (5 bases). There are 13 residues in the CDR3. Per germline, CDR1 MGHDK and CDR2 SYGVNS. Trimming left V 7 bases short and J 4 bases short, with 13 bases between. CDR3 in amino acids: CASTFGGSYGYTF. The CDR3 coding sequence is TGTGCCAGCACCTTCGGGGGTTCCTATGGCTACACCTTC.

J is TRBJ2-1 and V is TRBV4-3, with 11 bases matching TRBD1. The CDR3 contains 15 residues. Trimming cost V 4 bases and J 6 bases; bases outside gene matches: 5. The germline gives CDR1 LGHNA, CDR2 YSLEER. The CDR3 spells CASSRTGTGGNEQFF. As DNA, the CDR3 is TGCGCCAGCAGCCGGACCGGGACAGGGGGCAATGAGCAGTTCTTC.

The chain links TRBV4-3 to TRBJ2-2; 10 nucleotides line up with TRBD2. CDR3 length: 17 amino acids. Germline loops: CDR1 LGHNA, CDR2 YSLEER. V gave up 0 bases and J gave up 4 bases; unmatched junction bases: 5. This CDR3 is CASSQDPSGSGTGELFF. The CDR3 DNA follows: TGCGCCAGCAGCCAAGACCCTAGCGGGAGTGGCACCGGGGAGCTGTTTTTT.

This clone was detected only a few times. This rearrangement joins TRBV27 to TRBJ2-1, with 9 positions matching TRBD1. Trimming at V came to 5 bases and at J to 15 bases, leaving 8 bases not matched to a gene. The CDR3 runs 12 residues. The germline V gene encodes CDR1 MNHEY and CDR2 SMNVEV (reference sequence). The CDR3: CASSPRDRVPFF. The CDR3 nucleotides are TGTGCCAGCAGTCCTCGGGACAGGGTTCCGTTCTTC.

A note on this clone: Its ends do not fully match the called genes, so a read error is possible. V usage is TRBV27 and J usage is TRBJ2-7; 8 positions agree with TRBD1. The CDR3 runs to 12 residues. Germline values: CDR1 MNHEY, CDR2 SMNVEV (reference sequence). CDR3 sequence (DNA): TGTGCCAGCAGAGGGACAGGACTTCCTTGGCGCTTC. Its translation is CASRGTGLPWRF.

Only a few counts were recorded for this clone. CDR3 coding DNA: TGTGCCAGCAGCTTTAGGAGGGCCCACGAGCAGTACTTC. Its protein product is CASSFRRAHEQYF. The J gene is TRBJ2-7, the V gene TRBV5-6, with D possibly TRBD2 on 6 matching bases. This CDR3 has 13 residues. V lost 2 bases and J 5 bases, leaving 11 bases between the germline ends. CDR1 is SGHDT, CDR2 YYEEEE, per germline.

With respect to this clone: Different DNA sequences within this sample yield the same CDR3. V usage is TRBV19 and J usage is TRBJ1-5; D is unresolved. CDR1 LNHDA and CDR2 SQIVND come from the germline V gene (reference sequence). There are 14 residues in the CDR3. Trimming left V 3 bases short and J 1 base short, with 7 bases between. The CDR3 here is CASSIGESNQPQHF. DNA for the CDR3: TGTGCCAGTAGTATCGGTGAGAGCAATCAGCCCCAGCATTTT.

This clone was seen only a few times. The genes are TRBV28 and TRBJ2-2, with a possible D match to TRBD2 (6 bases). CDR3 size: 11 residues. The V and J ends lost 9 bases and 6 bases respectively, with 8 bases between them. Germline CDR1 and CDR2: MDHEN and SYDVKM. The CDR3 spells CASWGAGELFF. CDR3 DNA: TGTGCCAGTTGGGGGGCCGGGGAGCTGTTTTTT.

This sequence joins TRBV7-2 and TRBJ1-5; weak D call: TRBD1 (5 bases). The CDR3 extends over 13 amino acids. V lost 1 base and J lost 11, with 12 bases in between. Germline CDR1 SGHTA, CDR2 FQGNSA. The CDR3 loop reads CASSLEDTTAQHF. The CDR3, as DNA: TGTGCCAGCAGCTTAGAGGACACAACGGCCCAGCATTTT.

There are a few counts of this clone. The V gene is TRBV6-5, the J gene TRBJ1-4; 9 bases fit TRBD1. The length of the CDR3 is 13 residues. V shed 6 bases, J shed 7 bases, and the junction held 3 bases outside the gene matches. The germline gives CDR1 MNHEY, CDR2 SVGAGI. CDR3 nucleotide sequence: TGTGCCAGCAGAAGGGACAGGGCTGAAAAACTGTTTTTT. This encodes CASRRDRAEKLFF.

A word on this clone: It is unclear where the CDR3 begins or ends on the DNA, so no DNA is shown, and the CDR3 is as TCRdb lists it. V gene TRBV27 combines with J gene TRBJ1-2; the table's TRBD1 call for D was not verified on the DNA. The CDR3 has 15 amino acids, counting both end residues. Per germline, CDR1 MNHEY and CDR2 SMNVEV (reference sequence). CDR3 region: CASSSSDRVNDGYTF.